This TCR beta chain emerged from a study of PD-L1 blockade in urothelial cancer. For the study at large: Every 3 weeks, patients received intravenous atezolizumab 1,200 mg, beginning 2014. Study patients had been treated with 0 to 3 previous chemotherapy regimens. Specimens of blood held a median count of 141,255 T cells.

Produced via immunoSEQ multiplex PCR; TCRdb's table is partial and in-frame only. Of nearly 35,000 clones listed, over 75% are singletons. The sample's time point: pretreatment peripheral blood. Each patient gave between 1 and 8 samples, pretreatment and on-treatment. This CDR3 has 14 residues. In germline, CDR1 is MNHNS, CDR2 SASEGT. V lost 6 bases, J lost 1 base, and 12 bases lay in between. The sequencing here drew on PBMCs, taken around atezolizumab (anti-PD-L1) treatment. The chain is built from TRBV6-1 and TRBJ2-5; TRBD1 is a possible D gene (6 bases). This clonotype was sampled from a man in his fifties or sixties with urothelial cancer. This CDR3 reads CASRTGTFQETQYF. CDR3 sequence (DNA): TGTGCCAGCAGGACCGGGACATTCCAAGAGACCCAGTACTTC.